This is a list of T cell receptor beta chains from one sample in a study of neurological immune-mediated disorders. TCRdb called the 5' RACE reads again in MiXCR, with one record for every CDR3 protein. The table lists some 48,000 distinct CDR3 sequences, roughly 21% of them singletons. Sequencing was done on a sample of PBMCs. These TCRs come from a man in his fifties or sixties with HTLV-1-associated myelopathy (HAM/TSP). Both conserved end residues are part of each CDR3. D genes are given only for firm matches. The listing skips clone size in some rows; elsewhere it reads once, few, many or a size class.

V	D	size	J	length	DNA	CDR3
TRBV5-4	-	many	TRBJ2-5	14	TGTGCCAGCAGCCAAGGCAGGGGCCAAGAGACCCAGTACTTC	CASSQGRGQETQYF
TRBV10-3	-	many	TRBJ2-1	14	TGTGCCATTACAAGGTTCGAAGGGGATAATGAGCAGTTCTTC	CAITRFEGDNEQFF
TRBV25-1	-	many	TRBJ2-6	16	TGTGCCAGCAGTGGCCTTGGGAGTTCTGGGGCCAACGTCCTGACTTTT	CASSGLGSSGANVLTF
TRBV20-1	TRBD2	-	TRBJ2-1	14	TGCAGTGCTAGTGAATTAGCGGGGTACAATGAGCAGTTCTTC	CSASELAGYNEQFF
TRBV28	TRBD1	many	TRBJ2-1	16	TGTGCCAGCAGCGAAGGACAGGGAAGGACCTACAATGAGCAGTTCTTC	CASSEGQGRTYNEQFF
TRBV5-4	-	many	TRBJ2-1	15	TGTGCCAGCAGCTTGGTGACTAGGGGTGTCAATGAGCAGTTCTTC	CASSLVTRGVNEQFF
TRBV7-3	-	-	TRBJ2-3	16	TGTGCCAGCAGCCTCTCAGGGGGGAAGCGCACACATACCCAGTATTTT	CASSLSGGKRTHTQYF
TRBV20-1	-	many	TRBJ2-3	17	TGCAGTGCTCCCGACAAAAGGGGCCGGGCTGGCACAGATACGCAGTATTTT	CSAPDKRGRAGTDTQYF
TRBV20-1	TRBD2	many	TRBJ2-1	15	TGCAGTGCTAGTCCTGAGAGCGGGGGGGTCGTGGAGCAGTTCTTC	CSASPESGGVVEQFF
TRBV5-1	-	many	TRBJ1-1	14	TGCGCCAGCAGCTTCCAGGGCGGTGGGGCTGAAGCTTTCTTT	CASSFQGGGAEAFF